The 18 T cell receptor beta chains reported below all come from one sample, sequenced in a study of blood T cell repertoires in COVID-19. Data came from immunoSEQ multiplex PCR; TCRdb stores just in-frame clones and leaves some out. The sample gives about 100,000 clones, about 80% of which show up once; about 12% is in the top ten. Sample: peripheral blood. Receptors originate from a woman between 70 and 85 years old with acute or convalescent COVID-19.

This chain joins TRBV19 and TRBJ1-1; D possibly corresponds to TRBD1 (6 bases). Germline V gene lookup returns CDR1 LNHDA and CDR2 SQIVND (reference sequence). This CDR3 contains 14 residues. V was pared by 4 bases and J by 4 bases, with 13 bases between. The CDR3 DNA reads TGTGCCAGTAGTACAGACAGGATTGGCACTGAAGCTTTCTTT. This translates into CASSTDRIGTEAFF.

This rearrangement joins TRBV30 to TRBJ2-5; weak D call: TRBD1 (5 bases). Deletions cut 5 bases from V and 5 bases from J, with 9 bases between. The CDR3 covers 11 residues. Germline V lookup: CDR1 GTSNPN, CDR2 SVGIG (reference sequence). The CDR3 spells CAWDSSETQYF. Written as DNA, the CDR3 is TGTGCCTGGGACAGCTCGGAGACCCAGTACTTC.

The chain is built from TRBV5-6 and TRBJ1-2; a possible D gene is TRBD1 (6 bases). Germline V CDR1 and CDR2: SGHDT, YYEEEE. Trimming removed 0 bases at V and 6 bases at J, with 12 bases between. This CDR3 is built from 14 residues. DNA of the CDR3: TGTGCCAGCAGCTTGGAACAGGGACGGGATGGCTACACCTTC. Encoded protein: CASSLEQGRDGYTF.

The chain couples TRBV14 to TRBJ1-1; weak D call: TRBD1 (5 bases). Germline V gene lookup returns CDR1 SGHDN and CDR2 FVKESK. The CDR3 is 12 amino acids. Trimming pared 0 bases from V and 8 bases from J, leaving 7 bases between. Here the CDR3 DNA reads TGTGCCAGCAGCCAAGATTACAGGGAAGCTTTCTTT. Its translation is CASSQDYREAFF.

V and J are TRBV5-1 and TRBJ2-3; no clear D. Germline loops: CDR1 SGHRS, CDR2 YFSETQ. V shed 4 bases and J shed 0 bases, with 6 bases lying between them. There are 13 residues in the CDR3. CDR3 region: CASSPSSTDTQYF. DNA of the CDR3: TGCGCCAGCAGCCCTTCTAGCACAGATACGCAGTATTTT.

This clone was seen once. This rearrangement joins TRBV28 to TRBJ2-5; possibly TRBD1 for D (5 bases). Germline values: CDR1 MDHEN, CDR2 SYDVKM. V dropped 5 bases and J dropped 5 bases, with 6 bases sitting between them. The CDR3 totals 11 residues. This CDR3 is CASSKGETQYF. For the CDR3, the DNA is TGTGCCAGCAGTAAGGGGGAGACCCAGTACTTC.

The chain links TRBV9 to TRBJ1-4; TRBD1 might be the D (5 bases). The CDR3 has 15 amino acids. The germline V gene encodes CDR1 SGDLS and CDR2 YYNGEE. Deletions cut 4 bases from V and 3 bases from J, with 13 bases between. CDR3 in amino acids: CASSPGGGSNEKLFF. The CDR3 DNA sequence: TGTGCCAGCAGCCCCGGGGGGGGATCTAATGAAAAACTGTTTTTT.

This clone has only a few counts. The gene calls are TRBV7-3 and TRBJ1-1, with D uncertain. With 3 bases removed from V and 3 bases from J, the gap between germline ends came to 5 bases. Germline CDR1 is SGHTA and CDR2 is FQGTGA. The CDR3 is made up of 12 amino acids. This CDR3 is CASSFGDTEAFF. DNA for the CDR3: TGTGCCAGCAGCTTCGGAGACACTGAAGCTTTCTTT.

The rearrangement joins TRBV10-2 to TRBJ2-3; the D gene is possibly TRBD1 (5 bases). V was trimmed by 2 bases and J by 2 bases, leaving 11 bases between them. The CDR3 spans 15 residues. Germline assignment: CDR1 WSHSY and CDR2 SAAADI. The CDR3 reads CASSETGDFTDTQYF. The CDR3 DNA reads as TGCGCCAGCAGTGAGACAGGAGATTTCACAGATACGCAGTATTTT.

The CDR3 is CASSPPSQPQHF. In DNA, the CDR3 is TGTGCCAGCAGTCCCCCTAGCCAGCCCCAGCATTTT. The chain links TRBV28 to TRBJ1-5, with unresolved D. Trimming left V 5 bases short and J 7 bases short, with 9 bases between. CDR1 and CDR2 from the germline V gene are MDHEN and SYDVKM. This CDR3 is 12 amino acids long.

CDR3 sequence (DNA): TGTGCCAGCAGTCCGGGACTAGCCAAAAACATTCAGTACTTC. As protein: CASSPGLAKNIQYF. V and J are TRBV6-5 and TRBJ2-4; TRBD2 is a possible D gene (6 bases). CDR1 is MNHEY, CDR2 SVGAGI, per germline. V lost 5 bases to trimming and J lost 0 bases, with 8 bases between them. CDR3 length equals 14 residues.

This clone has just one count. The V gene is TRBV6-5, the J gene TRBJ2-1; D unresolved. Per germline, CDR1 MNHEY and CDR2 SVGAGI. V lost 5 bases to trimming and J lost 5 bases, with 4 bases between them. The CDR3 sequence is 11 residues long. The CDR3, as DNA: TGTGCCAGCAGTAGAGACAATGAGCAGTTCTTC. Translated, it gives CASSRDNEQFF.

The chain employs TRBV18 and TRBJ1-4; 9 bases map to TRBD1. The CDR3 covers 16 residues. The germline V gene has CDR1 KGHSH and CDR2 LQKENI. V trimming: 2 bases; J trimming: 5 bases; junction bases outside the gene matches: 6. The CDR3, as DNA: TGTGCCAGCTCACCAGCCGGGGGACAGGGCAATGAAAAACTGTTTTTT. Its protein is CASSPAGGQGNEKLFF.

The chain employs TRBV7-9 and TRBJ1-1, with D unclear. This CDR3 has 13 residues. Germline loops: CDR1 SEHNR, CDR2 FQNEAQ (reference sequence). V shed 1 base and J shed 1 base, with 4 bases lying between them. This CDR3 is CASSLDRNTEAFF. CDR3 sequence (DNA): TGTGCCAGCAGCTTAGACAGGAACACTGAAGCTTTCTTT.

The sample holds a few counts of this clone. The chain links TRBV12-5 to TRBJ2-3; 7 nucleotides agree with TRBD2. V was clipped by 7 bases and J by 5 bases; unmatched bases: 9. Germline loops: CDR1 LGHNT, CDR2 FRNRAP. This CDR3 has 14 amino acids. CDR3 sequence: CASATDSGGDTQYF. The CDR3 nucleotides read TGTGCTAGTGCCACAGATTCGGGGGGAGATACGCAGTATTTT.

J is TRBJ1-1 and V is TRBV28; D is perhaps TRBD1 (6 bases). Germline CDR1 and CDR2: MDHEN and SYDVKM. V lost 3 bases and J 11 bases, leaving 10 bases between the germline ends. The CDR3 totals 11 residues. The CDR3 DNA sequence: TGTGCCAGCAGTTTTCAGGGGCTTGCTTTCTTT. Its translation: CASSFQGLAFF.

The V gene is TRBV12-5, the J gene TRBJ2-3; tentatively, D is TRBD2 (5 bases). Germline CDR1 LGHNT, CDR2 FRNRAP. The CDR3 has 17 residues. Trimming took 0 bases from V and 4 from J, leaving 17 bases between them. The CDR3 region has the DNA TGTGCTAGTGGTTTGGTACTCACCGGGGATAAGGCAGATACGCAGTATTTT. It encodes CASGLVLTGDKADTQYF.

This chain uses TRBV6-2 or TRBV6-3 with TRBJ2-1; D gene unclear. Deletions cut 6 bases from V and 12 bases from J, with 12 bases between. The CDR3 consists of 11 residues. In germline, CDR1 is MNHEY, CDR2 SVGEGT. CDR3 sequence: CASSNQVRQFF. The CDR3, as DNA: TGTGCCAGCAGCAACCAGGTTAGGCAGTTCTTC.